These 17 T cell receptor beta chains share one sample of origin, sequenced in a study of shared clonotypes between healthy human individuals. Assay: immunoSEQ multiplex PCR; the TCRdb copy retains only in-frame clones and omits some. The table includes 2 million to 2.5 million clones, roughly 90% detected once. The sequenced material came from naive CD4+ T cells from PBMCs. Subset described: CD45RA+ positively selected. These receptors were obtained from a man aged 18 to 29 in good health. Some clones in this sample may be carry-over from other donors' samples.

This chain joins TRBV11-2 and TRBJ2-3, with D unresolved. Germline-derived CDR1 and CDR2 are SGHAT and FQNNGV. With 4 bases removed from V and 0 bases from J, the gap between germline ends came to 8 bases. CDR3 size: 14 residues. The CDR3 loop reads CASSSRRSTDTQYF. DNA of the CDR3: TGTGCCAGCAGCTCCAGACGTAGCACAGATACGCAGTATTTT. Together with reference TRBV11-2 and TRBJ2-3, the CDR3 gives the full variable domain: EAGVAQSPRYKIIEKRQSVAFWCNPISGHATLYWYQQILGQGPKLLIQFQNNGVVDDSQLPKDRFSAERLKGVDSTLKIQPAKLEDSAVYLCASSSRRSTDTQYFGPGTRLTVL.

In this sample, this clone turned up once. The genes are TRBV28 and TRBJ2-7, with TRBD1 identical over 12 bases. V gave up 3 bases and J gave up 7 bases; unmatched junction bases: 7. This CDR3 is 15 amino acids long. Germline V gene data show CDR1 as MDHEN and CDR2 as SYDVKM. The CDR3 region is CASSFSGQGAKEQYF. As DNA, the CDR3 is TGTGCCAGCAGTTTCTCGGGACAGGGGGCTAAAGAGCAGTACTTC.

The V call is TRBV28, the J call TRBJ2-7, with 9 bases lining up with TRBD1. The CDR3 totals 15 residues. Germline assignment: CDR1 MDHEN and CDR2 SYDVKM. V lost 5 bases to trimming and J lost 3 bases; unmatched junction nucleotides: 8. The DNA of the CDR3 is TGTGCCAGCAGTATAGGACAGGGGAACCGCTACGAGCAGTACTTC. Protein: CASSIGQGNRYEQYF.

In DNA form, the CDR3 reads TGTGCCAGCAGGGCTAGGGCGAACACCGGGGAGCTGTTTTTT. Protein product: CASRARANTGELFF. This chain connects TRBV6-5 to TRBJ2-2, with no clear D. From germline, CDR1 is MNHEY and CDR2 SVGAGI. The CDR3 sequence is 14 residues long. Trimming took off 6 bases at V and 0 bases at J, with 8 bases between the two ends.

The chain links TRBV9 to TRBJ2-7, with 9 positions matching TRBD1. Germline CDR1 is SGDLS and CDR2 is YYNGEE. There are 12 residues in the CDR3. The V gene end was trimmed by 4 bases and the J gene end by 6 bases; junction bases not matched to a gene: 2. Here the CDR3 DNA reads TGTGCCAGCAGCCCGACAGGGGGCGAGCAGTACTTC. It is translated as CASSPTGGEQYF.

This rearrangement joins TRBV19 to TRBJ2-6; possibly TRBD2 for D (5 bases). The CDR3 loop spans 16 amino acids. Trimming took off 9 bases at V and 0 bases at J, with 15 bases between the two ends. The germline CDR1 and CDR2 sequences are LNHDA and SQIVND (reference sequence). The CDR3 nucleotides are TGTGCCAGCGGACTCGCCAAAGCCTCTGGGGCCAACGTCCTGACTTTC. Protein product: CASGLAKASGANVLTF.

This clone was recorded only once. The J gene is TRBJ2-3, the V gene TRBV28; TRBD2 is a possible D gene (6 bases). Germline V gene lookup returns CDR1 MDHEN and CDR2 SYDVKM. V was cut by 3 bases and J by 11 bases, with 24 bases left in between. This CDR3 has 16 residues. In DNA, the CDR3 is TGTGCCAGCAGTTTCGCGACAGTATCGGCGAGGGGAGGGCAGTATTTT. Translation gives CASSFATVSARGGQYF.

This chain joins TRBV2 and TRBJ2-7, with 11 bases matching TRBD1. V shed 7 bases and J 2 bases; nucleotides not matched to a gene: 16. The CDR3 covers 18 residues. Germline assignment: CDR1 SNHLY and CDR2 FYNNEI. The CDR3 nucleotides read TGTGCCAGCATCGAGCCGGGACAGGGGGTAAGAATGCCCTACGAGCAGTACTTC. It is translated as CASIEPGQGVRMPYEQYF.

This chain links TRBV4-1 with TRBJ2-1; D gene unclear. Deletions cut 0 bases from V and 2 bases from J, with 17 bases between. The germline V gene has CDR1 MGHRA and CDR2 YSYEKL. The CDR3 runs 18 residues. As DNA, the CDR3 is TGCGCCAGCAGCCAAGATAGGAGCAGGTGGGCGGCCTACAATGAGCAGTTCTTC. Translating it yields CASSQDRSRWAAYNEQFF.

The rearrangement uses TRBV7-2 and TRBJ2-5, with 8 bases identical to TRBD2. Trimming removed 2 bases from V and 7 bases from J; junction bases left unmatched: 6. Germline V gives CDR1 SGHTA, CDR2 FQGNSA. The CDR3 is 14 amino acids. Here the CDR3 DNA reads TGTGCCAGCAGCTTACGTCTTCGGGAGGGGACCCAGTACTTC. It yields the protein CASSLRLREGTQYF.

This clone was observed once. This sequence joins TRBV11-3 and TRBJ1-2, with 9 bases lining up with TRBD1. Germline CDR1 is SGHNT and CDR2 is YENEEA. The CDR3 has 17 amino acids. The junction had 16 bases not matched to a gene; V was cut back by 5 bases and J by 6 bases. As DNA, the CDR3 is TGTGCCAGCAGCCTAACCATTCACAGGGGGCGCTTGCATGGCTACACCTTC. Protein product: CASSLTIHRGRLHGYTF.

V and J are TRBV4-1 and TRBJ1-1; 9 positions agree with TRBD1. J lost 3 bases, V lost 3 bases, and 11 bases had no gene match. The CDR3 loop spans 17 amino acids. Germline V gene data show CDR1 as MGHRA and CDR2 as YSYEKL. The CDR3 region has the DNA TGCGCCAGCAGCCAGGGGGGGGGACAGGGTACAGACACTGAAGCTTTCTTT. Its translation is CASSQGGGQGTDTEAFF.

The V gene is TRBV6-5, the J gene TRBJ1-1; tentatively, D is TRBD1 (6 bases). Trimming took off 4 bases at V and 0 bases at J, with 15 bases between the two ends. Germline assignment: CDR1 MNHEY and CDR2 SVGAGI. The length of the CDR3 is 16 residues. The CDR3 loop is CASSSRATGMNTEAFF. In DNA form, the CDR3 reads TGTGCCAGCAGTTCGCGGGCGACAGGCATGAACACTGAAGCTTTCTTT.

This clone was seen only a few times. In the same sample, other DNA sequences code for this CDR3. The CDR3 sequence: CASSLLRTEAFF. In DNA form, the CDR3 reads TGTGCCAGCAGTTTATTGCGAACTGAAGCTTTCTTT. The rearrangement joins TRBV28 to TRBJ1-1, with D uncertain. Germline CDR1 is MDHEN and CDR2 is SYDVKM. This CDR3 has 12 residues. V was shortened by 1 base and J by 5 bases, with 5 bases between the two germline ends.

Only one count was recorded for this clone. This chain links TRBV7-9 with TRBJ2-1; D tentatively fits TRBD1 or TRBD2 (7 bases each). The V end lost 5 bases, the J end lost 0 bases, and 17 bases lay between the germline ends. The CDR3 sequence is 17 residues long. The germline gives CDR1 SEHNR, CDR2 FQNEAQ (reference sequence). The CDR3, as DNA: TGTGCCAGCAGCGTCCGGGGAGGGGGCGCCTCCTACAATGAGCAGTTCTTC. This gives the protein CASSVRGGGASYNEQFF.

As concerns this clone: The sample contains more than one DNA sequence encoding this CDR3. The genes are TRBV5-1 and TRBJ1-1; 11 bases fit TRBD1. The CDR3 has 16 residues. Trimming cost V 3 bases and J 1 base; bases outside gene matches: 5. The germline gives CDR1 SGHRS, CDR2 YFSETQ. CDR3 DNA sequence: TGCGCCAGCAGCTCAGGACAGGGGGCCCCGAACACTGAAGCTTTCTTT. It codes for CASSSGQGAPNTEAFF.

J is TRBJ1-2 and V is TRBV5-1; possibly TRBD1 for D (5 bases). The germline V and J ends were trimmed by 0 bases and 4 bases, with 10 bases remaining between them. Germline CDR1 and CDR2: SGHRS and YFSETQ. The CDR3 is 14 amino acids. CDR3 loop: CASSLVVTGYGYTF. As DNA, the CDR3 is TGCGCCAGCAGCTTGGTCGTAACAGGCTATGGCTACACCTTC.